These T cell receptor beta chains were read from a single sample in a study of CD8 T cells in Susac syndrome. TCRdb analysed the immunoSEQ multiplex PCR reads with MiXCR anew, one entry per CDR3 protein. The sample consists of a few hundred thousand distinct CDR3 sequences, approximately 90% of them appearing once. Sequencing was done on a sample of CD8+ T cells from PBMCs. The receptors here all came from a human donor with multiple sclerosis. CDR3s leave out the opening cysteine and the closing phenylalanine or tryptophan. Each record gives: D gene, V gene, J gene, CDR3 length, CDR3 protein. The D gene is left open where the match is weak.

D: NA
V: TRBV11-2
J: TRBJ1-1
length: 13
CDR3: ASSPWEGINTEAF

D: NA
V: TRBV30
J: TRBJ1-2
length: 11
CDR3: AWRGWDLYGYT

D: NA
V: TRBV24-1
J: TRBJ2-2
length: 14
CDR3: ATSDFPQGRAGELF

D: TRBD1
V: TRBV7-9
J: TRBJ1-1
length: 11
CDR3: AMKRDSADEAF

D: TRBD2
V: TRBV6-2/TRBV6-3
J: TRBJ2-2
length: 13
CDR3: ASSYASGRTRELF

D: TRBD1
V: TRBV4-3
J: TRBJ2-5
length: 13
CDR3: ASSQDTGELETQY

D: NA
V: TRBV15
J: TRBJ1-2
length: 9
CDR3: ATSRELQYT

D: NA
V: TRBV19
J: TRBJ1-2
length: 8
CDR3: ASRLDGYT

D: NA
V: TRBV27
J: TRBJ1-5
length: 12
CDR3: ASSFLGSNQPQH

D: NA
V: TRBV3-1
J: TRBJ2-1
length: 15
CDR3: ASSQVGRFRISDEQF

D: NA
V: TRBV30
J: TRBJ1-1
length: 10
CDR3: AWSSGGSEAF

D: TRBD2
V: TRBV5-1
J: TRBJ2-5
length: 13
CDR3: ASSLVGTSLETQY

D: TRBD2
V: TRBV4-1
J: TRBJ2-7
length: 12
CDR3: ASSQRTSGDEQY

D: NA
V: TRBV24-1
J: TRBJ2-1
length: 9
CDR3: ATSVLNEQF

D: TRBD2
V: TRBV24-1
J: TRBJ2-1
length: 13
CDR3: ATSDPSGGYNEQF

D: TRBD2
V: TRBV29-1
J: TRBJ2-1
length: 12
CDR3: SVVGLAPYNEQF

D: NA
V: TRBV27
J: TRBJ2-7
length: 13
CDR3: ASSLFRGPQYEQY

D: TRBD2
V: TRBV2
J: TRBJ2-7
length: 11
CDR3: ASRGDVAYEQY

D: TRBD1
V: TRBV29-1
J: TRBJ2-1
length: 12
CDR3: SVESGTGHNEQF

D: NA
V: TRBV14
J: TRBJ2-3
length: 13
CDR3: ASSQVSVSTDTQY

D: TRBD1
V: TRBV28
J: TRBJ2-5
length: 13
CDR3: ASSGPGTGWKTQY

D: TRBD1
V: TRBV5-1
J: TRBJ1-1
length: 13
CDR3: ASSFDDPGGDEAF

D: TRBD1
V: TRBV7-2
J: TRBJ2-5
length: 14
CDR3: ASSLIEQGVGETQY

D: TRBD2
V: TRBV20-1
J: TRBJ2-1
length: 11
CDR3: SATGGPHNEQF

D: TRBD1
V: TRBV29-1
J: TRBJ2-7
length: 11
CDR3: SARQGYNYEQY

D: TRBD2
V: TRBV27
J: TRBJ2-1
length: 12
CDR3: ASGSGRAIDEQF

D: NA
V: TRBV6-2/TRBV6-3
J: TRBJ2-1
length: 14
CDR3: ASSYRPGPARNEQF

D: NA
V: TRBV7-9
J: TRBJ2-1
length: 13
CDR3: ASSFVGVGLNEQF

D: NA
V: TRBV13
J: TRBJ1-6
length: 13
CDR3: ASSFRVQLDSPLH

D: NA
V: TRBV29-1
J: TRBJ2-7
length: 11
CDR3: SVAGANPYEQY

D: NA
V: TRBV9
J: TRBJ1-3
length: 10
CDR3: ASSGSGNTIY

D: NA
V: TRBV29-1
J: TRBJ2-7
length: 10
CDR3: SVEDPSRWQY

D: NA
V: TRBV18
J: TRBJ2-7
length: 16
CDR3: ASSPGFGSQGALYEQY

D: NA
V: TRBV13
J: TRBJ2-7
length: 10
CDR3: ASSLMAYEQY

D: NA
V: TRBV20-1
J: TRBJ1-1
length: 9
CDR3: SARVFTEAF

D: NA
V: TRBV3-1
J: TRBJ2-5
length: 12
CDR3: ASSQETILETQY

D: NA
V: TRBV19
J: TRBJ1-6
length: 12
CDR3: ASSIGPGNSPLH

D: TRBD2
V: TRBV11-1
J: TRBJ2-6
length: 19
CDR3: ASSPAWTSGRGKSGANVLT

D: TRBD2
V: TRBV27
J: TRBJ2-7
length: 14
CDR3: ASSPLASGSSYEQY

D: NA
V: TRBV3-1
J: TRBJ2-3
length: 13
CDR3: ASSLRGGAADTQY

D: NA
V: TRBV7-8
J: TRBJ1-3
length: 16
CDR3: ASSLGPDSRFSGNTIY

D: NA
V: TRBV7-8
J: TRBJ2-3
length: 10
CDR3: ASSRTGDTQY